This T cell receptor beta chain was sequenced during a study of T-cell memory formation after mild COVID-19. Turning to the study itself: Clusters of TCRs were largely donor specific.

Findings and caveats of the study: Second-wave clones peaking on day 37 lacked confirmed SARS-CoV-2 specificity. Researchers report contracting CD4+ clones mostly in CM and EM, with CD8+ clones in EMRA. Later expanders leaned toward CD4+, whereas clones contracting from day 15 to 85 were balanced CD4/CD8.

TCRdb re-derived calls from the 5' RACE reads in MiXCR, one entry per CDR3 protein. The table includes around 440,000 distinct CDR3 sequences, about 20% detected once. Comment on this clonotype: Its antigen is undetermined.

The germline V gene has CDR1 SGHTA and CDR2 FQGNSA. V was shortened by 3 bases and J by 1 base, with 12 bases between the two germline ends. The CDR3 runs to 15 residues. The gene calls are TRBV7-2 and TRBJ2-5, with D perhaps TRBD1 (5 bases). This TCR came from an adult woman who had mild COVID-19 (a few samples of this study predate the infection). Cell type and time point are not known. The sequenced sample was PBMCs or a T cell subset sorted from them (not recorded which). For the CDR3, the DNA is TGTGCCAGCAGCTTCGACAGTAGACTCCAAGAGACCCAGTACTTC. Protein: CASSFDSRLQETQYF. Full variable domain (rest looked up from reference TRBV7-2 and TRBJ2-5): GAGVSQSPSNKVTEKGKDVELRCDPISGHTALYWYRQSLGQGLEFLIYFQGNSAPDKSGLPSDRFSAERTGGSVSTLTIQRTQQEDSAVYLCASSFDSRLQETQYFGPGTRLLVL.